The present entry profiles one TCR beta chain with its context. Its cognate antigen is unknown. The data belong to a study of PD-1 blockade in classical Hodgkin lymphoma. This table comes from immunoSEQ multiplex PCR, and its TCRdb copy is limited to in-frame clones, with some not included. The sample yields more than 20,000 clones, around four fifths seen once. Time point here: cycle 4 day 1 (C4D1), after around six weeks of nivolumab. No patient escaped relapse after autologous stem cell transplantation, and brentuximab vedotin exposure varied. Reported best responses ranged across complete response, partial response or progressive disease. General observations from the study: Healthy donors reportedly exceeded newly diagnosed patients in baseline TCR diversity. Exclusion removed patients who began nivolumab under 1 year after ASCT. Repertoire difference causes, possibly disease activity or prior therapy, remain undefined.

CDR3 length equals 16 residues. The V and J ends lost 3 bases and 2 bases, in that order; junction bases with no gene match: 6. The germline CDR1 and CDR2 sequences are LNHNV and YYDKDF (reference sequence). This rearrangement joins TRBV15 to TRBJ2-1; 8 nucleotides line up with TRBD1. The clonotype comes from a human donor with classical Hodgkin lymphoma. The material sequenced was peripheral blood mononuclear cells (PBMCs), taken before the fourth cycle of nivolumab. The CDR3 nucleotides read TGTGCCACCAGCAGGAAGACAGGGGCGGCCTACAATGAGCAGTTCTTC. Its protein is CATSRKTGAAYNEQFF.